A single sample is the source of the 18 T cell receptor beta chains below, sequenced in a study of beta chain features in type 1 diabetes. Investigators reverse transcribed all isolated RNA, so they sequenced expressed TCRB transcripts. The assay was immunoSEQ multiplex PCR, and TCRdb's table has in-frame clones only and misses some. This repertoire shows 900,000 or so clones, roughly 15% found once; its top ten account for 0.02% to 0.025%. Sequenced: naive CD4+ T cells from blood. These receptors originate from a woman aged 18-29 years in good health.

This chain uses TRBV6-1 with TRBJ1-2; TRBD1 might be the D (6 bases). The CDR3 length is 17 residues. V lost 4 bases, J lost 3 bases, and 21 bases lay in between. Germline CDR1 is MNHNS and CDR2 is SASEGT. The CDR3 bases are TGTGCCAGCAGTGGGATGGGACACACCCAGGGCCACTATGGCTACACCTTC. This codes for CASSGMGHTQGHYGYTF.

The CDR3 protein is CASSTGRAGPKNIQYF. CDR3 coding DNA: TGTGCCAGTAGTACGGGGAGGGCCGGGCCCAAAAACATTCAGTACTTC. This chain joins TRBV19 and TRBJ2-4; 7 nucleotides line up with TRBD2. V was pared by 4 bases and J by 2 bases, with 8 bases of the junction left unmatched. The germline gives CDR1 LNHDA, CDR2 SQIVND (reference sequence). The CDR3 length is 16 residues.

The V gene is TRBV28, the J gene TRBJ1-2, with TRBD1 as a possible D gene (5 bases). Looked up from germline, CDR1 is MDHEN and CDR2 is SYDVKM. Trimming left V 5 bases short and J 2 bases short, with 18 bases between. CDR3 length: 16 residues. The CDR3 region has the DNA TGTGCCAGCAGTAATGACCGGACACCTATAAACTATGGCTACACCTTC. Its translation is CASSNDRTPINYGYTF.

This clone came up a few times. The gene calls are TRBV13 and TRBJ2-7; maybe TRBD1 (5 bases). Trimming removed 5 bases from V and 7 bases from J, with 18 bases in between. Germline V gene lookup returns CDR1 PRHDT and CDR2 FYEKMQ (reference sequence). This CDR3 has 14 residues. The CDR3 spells CASSIDSLVGEQYF. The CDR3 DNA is TGTGCCAGCAGCATCGACAGTCTCGTGGGAGAGCAGTACTTC.

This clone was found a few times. The CDR3 is CSVGEGKDYGYTF. In DNA form, the CDR3 reads TGCAGCGTTGGGGAAGGGAAAGACTATGGCTACACCTTC. The rearrangement joins TRBV29-1 to TRBJ1-2, with no clear D. This CDR3 has 13 residues. Germline lookup yields CDR1 SQVTM and CDR2 ANQGSEA. V lost 4 bases, J lost 3 bases, and 12 bases lay in between.

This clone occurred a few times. The DNA for the CDR3 is TGTGCCAGCAGCCCCACAGGGGGCAGGACTGAAGCTTTCTTT. Translating gives CASSPTGGRTEAFF. The chain carries TRBV7-6 and TRBJ1-1; 9 bases are shared with TRBD1. V dropped 5 bases and J dropped 5; count of bases not matched to a gene: 6. Germline V gene data show CDR1 as SGHVS and CDR2 as FNYEAQ. The CDR3 runs to 14 residues. Full variable domain (remainder filled in from reference TRBV7-6 and TRBJ1-1): GAGVSQSPRYKVTKRGQDVALRCDPISGHVSLYWYRQALGQGPEFLTYFNYEAQQDKSGLPNDRFSAERPEGSISTLTIQRTEQRDSAMYRCASSPTGGRTEAFFGQGTRLTVV.

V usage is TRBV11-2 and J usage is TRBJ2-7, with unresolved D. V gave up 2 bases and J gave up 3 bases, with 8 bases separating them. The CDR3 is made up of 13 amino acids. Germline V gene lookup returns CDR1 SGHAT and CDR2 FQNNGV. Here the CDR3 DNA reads TGTGCCAGCAGCTTATCGGGCTACTACGAGCAGTACTTC. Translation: CASSLSGYYEQYF.

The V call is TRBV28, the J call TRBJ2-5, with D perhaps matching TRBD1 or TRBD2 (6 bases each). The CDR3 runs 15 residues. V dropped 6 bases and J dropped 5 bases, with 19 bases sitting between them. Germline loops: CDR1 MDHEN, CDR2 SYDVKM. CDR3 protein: CASSNFRGGGETQYF. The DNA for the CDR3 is TGTGCCAGCAGCAACTTCAGAGGAGGGGGGGAGACCCAGTACTTC.

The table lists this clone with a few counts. CDR3 sequence reads: CASSGDRLTGELFF. The CDR3 coding sequence is TGTGCCAGCAGTGGGGACAGACTCACCGGGGAGCTGTTTTTT. The gene calls are TRBV25-1 and TRBJ2-2, with 7 bases fitting TRBD1. There are 14 residues in the CDR3. V was pared by 4 bases and J by 4 bases, with 3 bases of the junction left unmatched. Germline assignment: CDR1 MGHDK and CDR2 SYGVNS.

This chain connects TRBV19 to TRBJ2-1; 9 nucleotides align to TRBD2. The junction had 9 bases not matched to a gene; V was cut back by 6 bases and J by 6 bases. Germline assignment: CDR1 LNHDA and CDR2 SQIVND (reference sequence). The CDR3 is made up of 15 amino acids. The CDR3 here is CASRLGTSSGNEQFF. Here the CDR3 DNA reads TGTGCCAGTAGACTCGGGACTAGCTCCGGCAATGAGCAGTTCTTC. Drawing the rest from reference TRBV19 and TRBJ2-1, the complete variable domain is DGGITQSPKYLFRKEGQNVTLSCEQNLNHDAMYWYRQDPGQGLRLIYYSQIVNDFQKGDIAEGYSVSREKKESFPLTVTSAQKNPTAFYLCASRLGTSSGNEQFFGPGTRLTVL.

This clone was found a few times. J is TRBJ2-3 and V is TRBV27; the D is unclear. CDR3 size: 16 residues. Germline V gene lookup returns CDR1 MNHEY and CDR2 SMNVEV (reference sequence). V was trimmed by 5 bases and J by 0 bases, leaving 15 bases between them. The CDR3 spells CASSLGPVLSTDTQYF. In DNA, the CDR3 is TGTGCCAGCAGTCTAGGTCCAGTCTTGAGCACAGATACGCAGTATTTT.

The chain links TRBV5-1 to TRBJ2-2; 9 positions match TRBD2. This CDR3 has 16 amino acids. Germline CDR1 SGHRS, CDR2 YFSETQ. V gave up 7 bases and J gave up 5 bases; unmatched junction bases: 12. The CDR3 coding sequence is TGCGCCAGCTCCTTCAGCGGGGGGCCTGAGACCGGGGAGCTGTTTTTT. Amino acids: CASSFSGGPETGELFF.

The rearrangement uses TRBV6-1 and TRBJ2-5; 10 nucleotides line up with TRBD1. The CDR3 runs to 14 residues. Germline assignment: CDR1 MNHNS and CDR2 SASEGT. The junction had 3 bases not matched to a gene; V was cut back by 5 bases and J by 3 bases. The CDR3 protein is CASSPGTGEETQYF. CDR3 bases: TGTGCCAGCAGTCCCGGGACAGGGGAAGAGACCCAGTACTTC.

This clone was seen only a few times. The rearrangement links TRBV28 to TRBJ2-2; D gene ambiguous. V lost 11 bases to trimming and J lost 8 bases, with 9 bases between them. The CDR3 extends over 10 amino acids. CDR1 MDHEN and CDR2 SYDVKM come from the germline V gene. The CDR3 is CAAGMGELFF. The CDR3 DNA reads TGTGCCGCAGGCATGGGGGAGCTGTTTTTT.

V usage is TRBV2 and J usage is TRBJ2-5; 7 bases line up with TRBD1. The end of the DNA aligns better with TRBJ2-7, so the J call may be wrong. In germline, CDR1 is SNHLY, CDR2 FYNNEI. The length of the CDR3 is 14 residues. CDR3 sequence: CASNLEGTDYEQYF. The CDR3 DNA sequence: TGTGCCAGCAACCTCGAAGGGACAGACTACGAGCAGTACTTC.

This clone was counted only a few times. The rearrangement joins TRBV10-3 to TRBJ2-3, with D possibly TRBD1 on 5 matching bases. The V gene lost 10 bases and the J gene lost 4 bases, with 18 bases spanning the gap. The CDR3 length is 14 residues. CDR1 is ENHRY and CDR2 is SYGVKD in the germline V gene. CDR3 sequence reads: CASEDSGRADTQYF. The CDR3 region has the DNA TGTGCCAGCGAAGACAGTGGAAGGGCAGATACGCAGTATTTT.

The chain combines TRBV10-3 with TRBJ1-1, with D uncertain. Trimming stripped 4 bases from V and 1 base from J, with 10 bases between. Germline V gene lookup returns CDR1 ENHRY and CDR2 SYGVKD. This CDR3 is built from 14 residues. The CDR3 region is CAISGVAGNTEAFF. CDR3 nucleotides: TGTGCCATCAGTGGGGTTGCGGGGAACACTGAAGCTTTCTTT.

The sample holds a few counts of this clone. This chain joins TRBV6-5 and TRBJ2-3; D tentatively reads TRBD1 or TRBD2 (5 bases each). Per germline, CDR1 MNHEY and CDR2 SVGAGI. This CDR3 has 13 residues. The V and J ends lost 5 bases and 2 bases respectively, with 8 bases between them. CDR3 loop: CASSRGVTDTQYF. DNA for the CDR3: TGTGCCAGCAGTCGAGGGGTCACAGATACGCAGTATTTT.